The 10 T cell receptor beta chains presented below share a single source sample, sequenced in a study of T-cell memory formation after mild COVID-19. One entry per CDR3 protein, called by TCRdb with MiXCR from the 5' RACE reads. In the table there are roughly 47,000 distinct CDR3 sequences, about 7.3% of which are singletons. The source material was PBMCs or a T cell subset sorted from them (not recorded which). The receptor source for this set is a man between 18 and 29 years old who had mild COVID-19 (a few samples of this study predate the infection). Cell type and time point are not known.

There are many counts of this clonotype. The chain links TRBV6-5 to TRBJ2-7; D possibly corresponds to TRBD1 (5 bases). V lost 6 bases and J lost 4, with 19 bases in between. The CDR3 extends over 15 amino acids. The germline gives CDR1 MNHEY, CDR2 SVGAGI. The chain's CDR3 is CASRRNLQAEYEQYF. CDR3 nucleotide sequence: TGTGCCAGCAGGCGGAATCTACAGGCTGAATACGAGCAGTACTTC.

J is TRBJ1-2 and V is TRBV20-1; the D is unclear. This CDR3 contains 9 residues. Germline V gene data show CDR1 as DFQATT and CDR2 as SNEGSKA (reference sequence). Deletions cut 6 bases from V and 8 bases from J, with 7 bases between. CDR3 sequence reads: CSAGFGYTF. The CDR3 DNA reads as TGCAGTGCAGGGTTCGGCTACACCTTC.

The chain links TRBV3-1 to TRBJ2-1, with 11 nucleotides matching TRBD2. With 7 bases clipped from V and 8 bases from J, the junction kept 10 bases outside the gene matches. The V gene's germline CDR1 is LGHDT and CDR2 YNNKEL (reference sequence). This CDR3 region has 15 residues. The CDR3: CASTLTSGVGYEQFF. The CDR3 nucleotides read TGTGCCAGCACCTTGACTAGCGGGGTGGGCTATGAGCAGTTCTTC.

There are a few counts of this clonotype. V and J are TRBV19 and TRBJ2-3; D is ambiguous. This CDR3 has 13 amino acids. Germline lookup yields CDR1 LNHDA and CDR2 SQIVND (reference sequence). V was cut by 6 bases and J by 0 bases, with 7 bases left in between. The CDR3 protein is CASRASSTDTQYF. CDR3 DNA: TGTGCCAGTAGGGCATCTAGCACAGATACGCAGTATTTT.

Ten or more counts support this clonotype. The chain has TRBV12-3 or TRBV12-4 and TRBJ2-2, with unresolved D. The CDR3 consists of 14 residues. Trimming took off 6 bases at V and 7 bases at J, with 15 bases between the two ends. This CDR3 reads CASRGSLTDGELFF. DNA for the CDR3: TGTGCCAGCAGGGGAAGCCTGACGGACGGGGAGCTGTTTTTT.

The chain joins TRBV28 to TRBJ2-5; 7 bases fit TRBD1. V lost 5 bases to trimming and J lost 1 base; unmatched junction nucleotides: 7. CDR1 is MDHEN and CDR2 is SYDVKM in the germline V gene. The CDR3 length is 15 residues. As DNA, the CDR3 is TGTGCCAGCAGTCCCGGGACAGCAGCCCAAGAGACCCAGTACTTC. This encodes CASSPGTAAQETQYF.

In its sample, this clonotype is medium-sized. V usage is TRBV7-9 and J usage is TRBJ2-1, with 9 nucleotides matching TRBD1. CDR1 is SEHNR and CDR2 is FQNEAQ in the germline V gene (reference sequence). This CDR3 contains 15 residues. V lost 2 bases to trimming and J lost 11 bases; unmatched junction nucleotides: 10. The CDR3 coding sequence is TGTGCCAGCAGCTTACCCGGACAGGGGACGGGGAAGCAGTTCTTC. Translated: CASSLPGQGTGKQFF.

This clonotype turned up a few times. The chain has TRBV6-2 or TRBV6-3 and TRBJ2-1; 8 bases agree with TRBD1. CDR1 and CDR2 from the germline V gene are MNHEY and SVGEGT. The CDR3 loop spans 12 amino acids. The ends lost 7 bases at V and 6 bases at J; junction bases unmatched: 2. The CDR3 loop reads CASTDRVNEQFF. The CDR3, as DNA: TGTGCCAGCACGGACAGGGTCAATGAGCAGTTCTTC.

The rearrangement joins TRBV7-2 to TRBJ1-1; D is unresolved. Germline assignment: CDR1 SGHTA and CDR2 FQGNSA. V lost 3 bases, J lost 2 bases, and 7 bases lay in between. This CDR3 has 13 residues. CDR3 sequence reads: CASSLSSNTEAFF. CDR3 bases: TGTGCCAGCAGCTTGAGTTCAAACACTGAAGCTTTCTTT.

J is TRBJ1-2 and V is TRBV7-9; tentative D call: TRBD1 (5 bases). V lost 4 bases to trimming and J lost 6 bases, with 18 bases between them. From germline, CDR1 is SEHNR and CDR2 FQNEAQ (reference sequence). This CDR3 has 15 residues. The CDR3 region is CASSSSRGSEDGYTF. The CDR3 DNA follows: TGTGCCAGCAGCTCCTCGAGGGGCTCAGAGGATGGCTACACCTTC.